This TCR beta chain is from a study of T cell repertoires in cytomegalovirus infection. Across the whole study: It was recently identified HLA-C-restricted and well-studied HLA-B-restricted CMV epitopes that the study used.

A word on this clonotype: What it recognizes is unknown.

The CDR3 has 17 residues. CDR1 DFQATT and CDR2 SNEGSKA come from the germline V gene (reference sequence). V shed 5 bases, J shed 2 bases, and the junction held 13 bases outside the gene matches. TCRdb reprocessed the reads with MiXCR, giving one entry per CDR3 protein. In the table there are just over 450,000 distinct CDR3 sequences, about 44% of which are singletons. The genes are TRBV20-1 and TRBJ1-5; 9 bases map to TRBD1. The clonotype originates from a human donor in good health (CMV status not recorded). Some clones in this sample may be carry-over from other donors' samples. The sequenced sample was cultured PBMCs, obtained from culture after CMV antigen stimulation. The CDR3 DNA reads TGCAGTGCTCTTTGGGACAGGGTAGTTAAAGGCAATCAGCCCCAGCATTTT. This gives the protein CSALWDRVVKGNQPQHF.